This T cell receptor (beta chain) was sequenced during a study of vaccination and CD4 T cells after COVID-19. This clonotype was seen a handful of times. Its antigen is unknown. The sample's treatment: roughly 10-day PBMC culture with coronavirus spike peptide pools or control peptides (ViraFEST assay). Oncomine TCR Beta short-read sequencing was applied to DNA from cultured CD4+ T cells. One entry per CDR3 protein, called by TCRdb with MiXCR from the PCR reads. The sample includes 20,000 or so distinct CDR3 sequences, approximately 67% of them seen just once. Germline CDR1 reads SEHNR; CDR2 reads FQNEAQ (reference sequence). The CDR3 length is 14 residues. Trimming stripped 2 bases from V and 1 base from J, with 8 bases between.

The gene calls are TRBV7-9 and TRBJ1-1; the D gene is possibly TRBD1 (6 bases). The TCR originated in a human donor who had recovered from COVID-19. Sequencing was carried out using CD4+ T cells from blood, cultured in vitro. CDR3 coding DNA: TGTGCCAGCAGCTTAAGGGGGAAGAACACTGAAGCTTTCTTT. Translated: CASSLRGKNTEAFF.